A selection of T cell receptor beta chains follows, all from one sample in a study of blood T cell repertoires in COVID-19. The method was immunoSEQ multiplex PCR; TCRdb's version includes in-frame clones alone and lacks a portion of them. The data contain roughly 220,000 clones, 80% of them seen just once; the ten biggest clones take up about 4%. The sequencing sample was made of PBMCs or T cells enriched from blood (not recorded which). Receptors originate from a man in his thirties or forties with acute COVID-19. Each CDR3 is given with its conserved first and last residue. D genes are given only for firm matches. Where a row states a size, it is once, few, many or the class of an expanded clone; other rows omit it.

d_call	j_call	clone_size	v_call	cdr3_aa	cdr3_nt
TRBD2	TRBJ2-3	.	TRBV3-1/TRBV3-2	CASSQEKLAGVGTQYF	TGTGCCAGCAGCCAAGAGAAACTAGCGGGGGTGGGTACGCAGTATTTT
TRBD1	TRBJ1-5	.	TRBV6-5	CAGGTGSNQPQHF	TGTGCCGGGGGGACAGGGAGCAATCAGCCCCAGCATTTT
.	TRBJ2-2	.	TRBV5-4	CASSLPHRENTGELFF	TGTGCCAGCAGCTTACCCCACAGGGAAAACACCGGGGAGCTGTTTTTT
.	TRBJ1-1	.	TRBV3-1/TRBV3-2	CASSQWTANTEAFF	TGTGCCAGCAGCCAATGGACAGCGAACACTGAAGCTTTCTTT
.	TRBJ1-1	once	TRBV6-1	CASSDSLNTEAFF	TGTGCCAGCAGTGATAGTCTGAACACTGAAGCTTTCTTT
.	TRBJ1-2	.	TRBV12-3/TRBV12-4	CASSFDGVYGYTF	TGTGCCAGCAGTTTTGACGGGGTTTATGGCTACACCTTC
TRBD1	TRBJ1-6	many	TRBV7-2	CASSENRGYNSPLHF	TGTGCCAGCAGCGAAAACAGGGGCTATAATTCACCCCTCCACTTT
.	TRBJ1-2	.	TRBV21-1	CASSPRTVNYGYTF	TGTGCCAGCAGCCCACGGACAGTTAACTATGGCTACACCTTC
TRBD1	TRBJ1-5	.	TRBV19	CASSIPQGAKVNQPQHF	TGTGCCAGTAGTATTCCTCAGGGGGCAAAGGTAAATCAGCCCCAGCATTTT
.	TRBJ1-1	.	TRBV3-1/TRBV3-2	CASSQQGMNTEAFF	TGTGCCAGCAGCCAACAGGGGATGAACACTGAAGCTTTCTTT
.	TRBJ1-4	.	TRBV2	CASSDGGQGEKLFF	TGTGCCAGCAGTGACGGGGGGCAAGGTGAAAAACTGTTTTTT
.	TRBJ2-3	.	TRBV27	CASSPLPDSLKDTQYF	TGTGCCAGCAGTCCCCTCCCTGACAGCCTTAAGGATACGCAGTATTTT
TRBD1	TRBJ2-7	.	TRBV6-5	CASIGGTGARHRYF	TGTGCCAGCATAGGGGGGACAGGGGCTCGTCATCGGTACTTC
TRBD1	TRBJ1-2	.	TRBV5-4	CASRPTGVGDYTF	TGTGCCAGCAGACCCACAGGGGTAGGTGACTACACCTTC
.	TRBJ2-3	.	TRBV5-1	CASSLEGVGTDTQYF	TGCGCCAGCAGCTTGGAAGGGGTAGGCACAGATACGCAGTATTTT
.	TRBJ1-1	.	TRBV19	CASSPWATEAFF	TGTGCCAGTAGTCCGTGGGCCACTGAAGCTTTCTTT
TRBD2	TRBJ2-3	.	TRBV2	CASGTSGGESTDTQYF	TGTGCCAGCGGGACTAGCGGGGGGGAAAGCACAGATACGCAGTATTTT
.	TRBJ2-7	.	TRBV12-3/TRBV12-4	CASSLIQGGEQYF	TGTGCCAGCAGTTTGATACAGGGCGGCGAGCAGTACTTC
TRBD1	TRBJ2-7	.	TRBV6-5	CASRRQGNYEQYF	TGTGCCAGCAGAAGACAGGGAAACTACGAGCAGTACTTC
TRBD2	TRBJ2-7	.	TRBV6-5	CASRPTGTSGYEQYF	TGTGCCAGCAGGCCAACCGGGACTAGCGGTTACGAGCAGTACTTC
TRBD2	TRBJ2-3	.	TRBV6-6	CASSPLSTGLAGGPSTDTQYF	TGTGCCAGCAGTCCTCTCTCCACCGGACTAGCGGGGGGGCCTAGCACAGATACGCAGTATTTT
.	TRBJ2-7	.	TRBV19	CASSRTGSSYEQYF	TGTGCCAGTAGTCGGACGGGGAGCTCCTACGAGCAGTACTTC
TRBD1	TRBJ2-1	.	TRBV12-3/TRBV12-4	CASSRQGNEQFF	TGTGCCAGCAGTCGACAGGGAAATGAGCAGTTCTTC
.	TRBJ1-1	.	TRBV2	CASSETGFTEAFF	TGTGCCAGCAGCGAAACGGGTTTCACTGAAGCTTTCTTT
TRBD1	TRBJ2-2	.	TRBV10-3	CAISPREGASGELFF	TGTGCCATCAGTCCCCGCGAGGGGGCCTCCGGGGAGCTGTTTTTT
TRBD2	TRBJ2-3	.	TRBV6-2/TRBV6-3	CASSYSWAGGSTDTQYF	TGTGCCAGCAGTTACTCGTGGGCGGGGGGGAGCACAGATACGCAGTATTTT
.	TRBJ2-6	.	TRBV6-5	CASSSAGWAGANVLTF	TGTGCCAGCAGTTCCGCGGGTTGGGCCGGGGCCAACGTCCTGACTTTC
TRBD2	TRBJ2-1	.	TRBV27	CASSSAGEEFF	TGTGCCAGCAGTTCAGCGGGAGAGGAGTTCTTC
TRBD1	TRBJ1-2	many	TRBV2	CASSGTGGLSYTF	TGTGCCAGCAGTGGGACAGGGGGGCTTAGCTACACCTTC
TRBD1	TRBJ1-5	.	TRBV28	CASSKTGGVNQPQHF	TGTGCCAGCAGCAAGACAGGGGGCGTCAATCAGCCCCAGCATTTT
TRBD2	TRBJ2-1	.	TRBV6-5	CASRGQRGGLNEQFF	TGTGCCAGCAGAGGTCAGCGGGGGGGCCTCAATGAGCAGTTCTTC
.	TRBJ2-5	.	TRBV28	CASSPLMNQETQYF	TGTGCCAGCAGTCCTCTAATGAATCAAGAGACCCAGTACTTC
TRBD2	TRBJ2-5	few	TRBV10-2	CASMDSGVQETQYF	TGCGCCAGCATGGATAGCGGGGTTCAAGAGACCCAGTACTTC
.	TRBJ1-1	.	TRBV5-6	CASSPRGFSTEAFF	TGTGCCAGCAGCCCAAGAGGGTTTAGCACTGAAGCTTTCTTT
TRBD1	TRBJ1-5	.	TRBV30	CAWSKPTGGNQPQHF	TGTGCCTGGAGTAAACCGACAGGGGGAAATCAGCCCCAGCATTTT
.	TRBJ2-3	.	TRBV9	CASSVASHTDTQYF	TGTGCCAGCAGCGTAGCTAGCCACACAGATACGCAGTATTTT
.	TRBJ2-3	.	TRBV28	CASSPGLITDTQYF	TGTGCCAGCAGTCCGGGACTTATCACAGATACGCAGTATTTT
.	TRBJ1-6	.	TRBV6-1	CASSEGPTGTPRTPLHF	TGTGCCAGCAGTGAAGGCCCCACCGGGACACCGCGTACACCCCTCCACTTT
TRBD1	TRBJ2-2	.	TRBV19	CASSADRVNTGELFF	TGTGCCAGTAGTGCCGACAGGGTGAACACCGGGGAGCTGTTTTTT
.	TRBJ1-5	.	TRBV4-1	CASSQIPSQPQHF	TGCGCCAGCAGCCAAATTCCCAGTCAGCCCCAGCATTTT
.	TRBJ2-1	.	TRBV5-1	CASSLGGGGLKNEQFF	TGCGCCAGCAGCCTCGGAGGGGGGGGGCTGAAGAATGAGCAGTTCTTC
.	TRBJ2-2	.	TRBV9	CASSPNTGELFF	TGTGCCAGCAGCCCTAACACCGGGGAGCTGTTTTTT
.	TRBJ1-3	.	TRBV13	CASSSVLGEPYGGNTIYF	TGTGCCAGCAGCTCCGTTTTGGGAGAGCCCTATGGCGGAAACACCATATATTTT
TRBD1	TRBJ1-2	.	TRBV7-9	CASSSPGTENYGYTF	TGTGCCAGCAGCTCCCCAGGGACAGAGAACTATGGCTACACCTTC
TRBD1	TRBJ1-2	.	TRBV9	CASSANRGRNGYTF	TGTGCCAGCAGCGCAAACAGGGGGCGGAATGGCTACACCTTC
.	TRBJ2-4	.	TRBV30	CAWTQGGENIQYF	TGTGCCTGGACTCAGGGGGGAGAAAACATTCAGTACTTC
.	TRBJ1-1	.	TRBV7-9	CASSPKTENTEAFF	TGTGCCAGCAGCCCTAAAACCGAGAACACTGAAGCTTTCTTT
.	TRBJ1-1	few	TRBV19	CASSIASFPGNTEAFF	TGTGCCAGTAGTATTGCTTCTTTTCCGGGGAACACTGAAGCTTTCTTT
TRBD1	TRBJ1-4	.	TRBV13	CASSSTGAGGLGEKLFF	TGTGCCAGCAGCTCAACAGGGGCAGGGGGCTTAGGGGAAAAACTGTTTTTT